These T cell receptor beta chains were read from a single sample in a study of T-cell reconstitution after alpha-beta-depleted transplantation in children. TCRdb ran MiXCR on the PCR reads and lists one entry per CDR3 protein. The sample holds 200,000 to 250,000 distinct CDR3 sequences, around 8% seen once. The specimen comprised PBMCs, mostly from graft donor cells, sampled 180 days after TCRalphabeta/CD19-depleted stem cell transplant. The receptors were sampled from a male patient aged 10 to 17 who had a stem cell transplant for acute lymphoblastic leukemia, so the T cells may come from the graft donor. Both conserved end residues are trimmed from each CDR3.

CDR3: ASSLAGGTGELF; J: TRBJ2-2; V: TRBV5-1; length: 12
CDR3: ASRRGWDEQF; J: TRBJ2-1; V: TRBV11-2; length: 10
CDR3: ASTWVAGGVDNEQF; J: TRBJ2-1; V: TRBV6-1; length: 14
CDR3: ASSLTGSGWIYEQY; J: TRBJ2-7; V: TRBV7-2; length: 14
CDR3: ASSLSRQGRTEAF; J: TRBJ1-1; V: TRBV3-1; length: 13
CDR3: ASSMRGTNEKLF; J: TRBJ1-4; V: TRBV12-3/TRBV12-4; length: 12
CDR3: ASRPDRPGELF; J: TRBJ2-2; V: TRBV7-9; length: 11
CDR3: ASSFIPWKGYDEQF; J: TRBJ2-1; V: TRBV27; length: 14
CDR3: ASSLDGGGSGNTIY; J: TRBJ1-3; V: TRBV7-9; length: 14
CDR3: SVESGTYGGQETQY; J: TRBJ2-5; V: TRBV29-1; length: 14
CDR3: ASSEGLAGASGANVLT; J: TRBJ2-6; V: TRBV11-2; length: 16
CDR3: ASRGDYNEQF; J: TRBJ2-1; V: TRBV5-1; length: 10
CDR3: SVEEYSVEMSSGSLCPYEQY; J: TRBJ2-7; V: TRBV29-1; length: 20
CDR3: ASSLAQGMNEKLF; J: TRBJ1-4; V: TRBV7-9; length: 13
CDR3: ASSPTGGSGSYEQY; J: TRBJ2-7; V: TRBV7-3; length: 14
CDR3: ASSYPGRPVPGELF; J: TRBJ2-2; V: TRBV6-2/TRBV6-3; length: 14
CDR3: ASSQDSQGSRGYT; J: TRBJ1-2; V: TRBV14; length: 13
CDR3: ASSVGRLFSYEQY; J: TRBJ2-7; V: TRBV9; length: 13
CDR3: SALRGPRLAGHNEQF; J: TRBJ2-1; V: TRBV29-1; length: 15
CDR3: ASSLGAGQVNEQF; J: TRBJ2-1; V: TRBV7-3; length: 13
CDR3: ATSGVSNEKLF; J: TRBJ1-4; V: TRBV10-3; length: 11
CDR3: ASSPIGTYEQY; J: TRBJ2-7; V: TRBV18; length: 11
CDR3: ASSSDSYLAKNIQY; J: TRBJ2-4; V: TRBV6-2/TRBV6-3; length: 14
CDR3: ASSSFSRGVRAKNIQY; J: TRBJ2-4; V: TRBV11-2; length: 16
CDR3: ASSPALLDYLPYEQY; J: TRBJ2-7; V: TRBV6-1; length: 15
CDR3: ASSPEGTLAGETQY; J: TRBJ2-5; V: TRBV12-3/TRBV12-4; length: 14
CDR3: ASSQGQGGGDEQF; J: TRBJ2-1; V: TRBV4-3; length: 13
CDR3: ASSQGRAYGYT; J: TRBJ1-2; V: TRBV4-1; length: 11
CDR3: SVEGQGRYEQY; J: TRBJ2-7; V: TRBV29-1; length: 11
CDR3: ASSWGRSLGNTIY; J: TRBJ1-3; V: TRBV28; length: 13
CDR3: ASSRQTGSGANVLT; J: TRBJ2-6; V: TRBV3-1; length: 14
CDR3: ASSLATGYNEQF; J: TRBJ2-1; V: TRBV13; length: 12
CDR3: ASTEGGLYSNQPQH; J: TRBJ1-5; V: TRBV28; length: 14